The next 9 T cell receptor beta chains were all read from a single sample in a study of T cell responses to AZD1222 COVID-19 vaccine. Produced via immunoSEQ multiplex PCR; TCRdb's table is partial and in-frame only. The sample lists approximately 140,000 clones, more than 70% occurring once. Material: peripheral blood, obtained on day 0 of AZD1222 vaccination. These TCRs come from an adult in good health.

The chain carries TRBV19 and TRBJ1-5; weak D call: TRBD1 (6 bases). Germline assignment: CDR1 LNHDA and CDR2 SQIVND (reference sequence). The CDR3 contains 17 residues. Trimming removed 3 bases from V and 5 bases from J, with 20 bases in between. Here the CDR3 DNA reads TGTGCCAGTAGTATGCTGGGGGCAGTTCCCCCCGATCAGCCCCAGCATTTT. This sequence encodes CASSMLGAVPPDQPQHF.

The chain carries TRBV13 and TRBJ2-7; 8 nucleotides align to TRBD1. In germline, CDR1 is PRHDT, CDR2 FYEKMQ (reference sequence). V dropped 4 bases and J dropped 4; count of bases not matched to a gene: 9. The CDR3 runs to 15 residues. The CDR3 nucleotides are TGTGCCAGCAGCTATCACTCAGGGGGCCAGTACGAGCAGTACTTC. This codes for CASSYHSGGQYEQYF.

The chain uses TRBV9 and TRBJ2-3; D could derive from TRBD1 or TRBD2 (5 bases each). V was clipped by 0 bases and J by 0 bases, with 8 bases between them. The CDR3 loop spans 15 amino acids. In germline, CDR1 is SGDLS, CDR2 YYNGEE. CDR3 sequence: CASSVGGRSTDTQYF. The CDR3 nucleotides are TGTGCCAGCAGCGTAGGGGGGAGAAGCACAGATACGCAGTATTTT.

The chain employs TRBV9 and TRBJ2-1; D not certain. Trimming took off 0 bases at V and 5 bases at J, with 9 bases between the two ends. This CDR3 is 14 amino acids long. Germline V gene sequence: CDR1 SGDLS, CDR2 YYNGEE. Here the CDR3 DNA reads TGTGCCAGCAGCGTAGGGCCCCTGGACAATGAGCAGTTCTTC. This codes for CASSVGPLDNEQFF.

The chain recombines TRBV5-4 with TRBJ2-6; D not certain. Germline lookup yields CDR1 SGHNT and CDR2 YYREEE (reference sequence). Trimming took 0 bases from V and 4 from J, leaving 11 bases between them. The CDR3 is 16 amino acids. CDR3 sequence reads: CASSLEAAPGANVLTF. The DNA of the CDR3 is TGTGCCAGCAGCTTGGAAGCAGCTCCGGGGGCCAACGTCCTGACTTTC.

The rearrangement links TRBV14 to TRBJ1-4; D is perhaps TRBD1 (6 bases). Germline assignment: CDR1 SGHDN and CDR2 FVKESK. The CDR3 runs 13 residues. Trimming pared 8 bases from V and 11 bases from J, leaving 18 bases between. DNA of the CDR3: TGTGCCAGCGCCGGACAGCCACGAGAGAAACTGTTTTTT. It is translated as CASAGQPREKLFF.

V is TRBV10-3 and J is TRBJ2-1; 9 positions match TRBD2. Germline V gene data show CDR1 as ENHRY and CDR2 as SYGVKD. Unmatched junction bases numbered 14, after V lost 0 bases and J lost 2 bases. CDR3 length: 20 residues. The CDR3 nucleotides are TGTGCCATCAGTGAGTCGTTGGCGGGGGGGCTTCGTGTTGCCTACAATGAGCAGTTCTTC. Translating gives CAISESLAGGLRVAYNEQFF.

The chain couples TRBV25-1 to TRBJ1-1; possibly TRBD1 for D (6 bases). The germline V gene encodes CDR1 MGHDK and CDR2 SYGVNS. The CDR3 has 13 amino acids. Between the trimmed V and J ends, which lost 7 bases and 4 bases, there was a span of 13 bases. The CDR3 nucleotides read TGTGCCAGCAAAGGACAGCCCACCACTGAAGCTTTCTTT. It yields the protein CASKGQPTTEAFF. The full variable domain, in which reference TRBV25-1 and TRBJ1-1 provide the parts outside the CDR3, is EADIYQTPRYLVIGTGKKITLECSQTMGHDKMYWYQQDPGMELHLIHYSYGVNSTEKGDLSSESTVSRIRTEHFPLTLESARPSHTSQYLCASKGQPTTEAFFGQGTRLTVV.

A few counts support this clone. The chain combines TRBV19 with TRBJ2-7; 7 positions agree with TRBD2. The CDR3 is 15 amino acids. Germline lookup yields CDR1 LNHDA and CDR2 SQIVND (reference sequence). The V segment lost 7 bases and the J segment 5 bases; nucleotides outside the gene matches: 14. CDR3 amino acids: CASTSGIGNWNEQYF. CDR3 DNA: TGTGCCAGTACTAGCGGTATAGGGAATTGGAACGAGCAGTACTTC.